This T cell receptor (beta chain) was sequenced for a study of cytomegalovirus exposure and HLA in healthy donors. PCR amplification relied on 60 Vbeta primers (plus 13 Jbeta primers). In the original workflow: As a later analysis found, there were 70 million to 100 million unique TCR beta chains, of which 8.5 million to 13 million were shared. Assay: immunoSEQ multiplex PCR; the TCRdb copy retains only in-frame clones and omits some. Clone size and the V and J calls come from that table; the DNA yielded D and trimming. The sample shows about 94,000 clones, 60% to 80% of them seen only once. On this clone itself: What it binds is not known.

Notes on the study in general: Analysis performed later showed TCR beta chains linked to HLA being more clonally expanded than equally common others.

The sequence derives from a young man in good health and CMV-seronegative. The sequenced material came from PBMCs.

CDR3 sequence reads: CASSIWGRPLGEQYF. As DNA, the CDR3 is TGTGCCAGTAGTATATGGGGCAGGCCCCTTGGGGAGCAGTACTTC. J is TRBJ2-7 and V is TRBV19; possibly TRBD1 for D (5 bases). Germline loops: CDR1 LNHDA, CDR2 SQIVND (reference sequence). The CDR3 extends over 15 amino acids. V was clipped by 2 bases and J by 7 bases, with 18 bases between them. The full variable domain, rest sourced from reference TRBV19 and TRBJ2-7, is DGGITQSPKYLFRKEGQNVTLSCEQNLNHDAMYWYRQDPGQGLRLIYYSQIVNDFQKGDIAEGYSVSREKKESFPLTVTSAQKNPTAFYLCASSIWGRPLGEQYFGPGTRLTVT.